Each of the 6 T cell receptor beta chains below was sequenced from the same sample in a study of vaccination effects on CD4 cells after COVID-19. These receptors' targets are unknown. Prior to sequencing, the ViraFEST assay stimulated PBMC with viral peptide pools, which expanded the antigen-specific CD4+ T cells. CD4+ T cell isolation took place after approximately 11 days of culture. Participants were given two doses of BNT162b2 or mRNA-1273 vaccine. Sequencing used immunoSEQ multiplex PCR; TCRdb keeps in-frame clones, though not all of them. The sample has under 80,000 clones, 76% seen once. The sample consisted of CD4+ T cells from PBMCs cultured with HCoV-OC43 spike peptides, taken after COVID-19 vaccination. Subset here: HCoV-OC43 spike overlapping peptide pool stimulation. All receptors come from a human donor who received a COVID-19 vaccine.

The rearrangement joins TRBV11-2 to TRBJ1-5; no clear D gene. V lost 0 bases and J 7 bases, leaving 10 bases between the germline ends. This CDR3 spans 14 amino acids. From germline, CDR1 is SGHAT and CDR2 FQNNGV. The CDR3 loop reads CASSLDRGKQPQHF. The CDR3 region has the DNA TGTGCCAGCAGCTTAGATAGAGGGAAACAGCCCCAGCATTTT.

The V gene is TRBV24-1, the J gene TRBJ2-5, with 9 bases lining up with TRBD1. Germline CDR1 is KGHDR and CDR2 is SFDVKD. The CDR3 runs to 16 residues. Losses at the gene ends were 6 bases for V and 4 bases for J; bases not matched to a gene: 11. The CDR3 DNA reads TGTGCCACCAGTCACTTCCGACGGGGACAGGGAGAGACCCAGTACTTC. Translating gives CATSHFRRGQGETQYF.

The V gene is TRBV18, the J gene TRBJ1-1; D not resolved. This CDR3 is 16 amino acids long. V shed 6 bases and J shed 0 bases, with 17 bases lying between them. CDR1 is KGHSH, CDR2 LQKENI, per germline. CDR3 region: CASSLGSGIMNTEAFF. The CDR3 DNA is TGTGCCAGCTCCCTCGGGTCCGGGATTATGAACACTGAAGCTTTCTTT.

The rearrangement uses TRBV2 and TRBJ1-6; 7 bases line up with TRBD1. Unmatched junction bases numbered 6, after V lost 6 bases and J lost 10 bases. The CDR3 is 13 amino acids. Germline loops: CDR1 SNHLY, CDR2 FYNNEI. CDR3 DNA: TGTGCCAGCAGGTTGACAGGGAGCTCACCCCTCCACTTT. Translation: CASRLTGSSPLHF.

This rearrangement joins TRBV7-2 to TRBJ2-1; D is tentatively TRBD1 or TRBD2 (5 bases each). The CDR3 totals 15 residues. V gave up 0 bases and J gave up 1 base, with 7 bases separating them. In germline, CDR1 is SGHTA, CDR2 FQGNSA. This CDR3 reads CASSLAGTSYNEQFF. In nucleotides, the CDR3 is TGTGCCAGCAGCTTAGCGGGGACGTCCTACAATGAGCAGTTCTTC.

The V and J genes are TRBV6-5 and TRBJ1-4, with 8 bases aligning to TRBD1. The CDR3 covers 14 residues. Germline CDR1 MNHEY, CDR2 SVGAGI. J gave up 4 bases and V 7 bases, and 5 bases lay outside the gene matches. CDR3: CASKNRGSNEKLFF. The DNA for the CDR3 is TGTGCCAGCAAGAACAGGGGGAGTAATGAAAAACTGTTTTTT.